This T cell receptor beta chain originates from a study of blood T cells in healthy people across ages. This clonotype was recorded a few times. Germline values: CDR1 MDHEN, CDR2 SYDVKM. The CDR3 spans 13 residues. V lost 8 bases to trimming and J lost 6 bases, with 16 bases between them. A second PCR of roughly 7 to 11 cycles used a sample-barcoded 5' primer and a J-beta primer mix. In TCRdb, the 5' RACE reads were re-called with MiXCR into one record per CDR3 protein. The repertoire includes approximately 900,000 distinct CDR3 sequences, about 28% of them detected once, and roughly 10% sits in the top ten. The same specimen was also included in a second study, on T cells of mothers and their children.

What was sequenced was blood. This sequence joins TRBV28 and TRBJ1-1, with D unclear. The sequence was obtained from a woman aged 40 to 50 in good health. The CDR3 loop is CASHSHLSPEAFF. The CDR3 DNA follows: TGTGCCAGCCATAGCCACCTAAGTCCTGAAGCTTTCTTT.